This T cell receptor beta chain was sequenced for a study of T cells in localized non-small cell lung cancer. The study, taken as a whole, reports: Within adjacent lung there appeared a median approximately 59 of the top 100 tumor clones. Owing to sequencing of a solitary tumor region, heterogeneity cannot be discounted.

Sequencing was performed with immunoSEQ multiplex PCR; in TCRdb, only in-frame clones are kept and a portion is missing. The profile shows just under 1,100 clones, less than 40% of them singletons. The CDR3 sequence is 13 residues long. V was trimmed by 7 bases and J by 3 bases, leaving 15 bases between them. In germline, CDR1 is SQVTM, CDR2 ANQGSEA. This clone was seen a few times. The antigen is unknown. Material: normal lung tissue next to the tumor, obtained before any cancer treatment. This clonotype was sampled from a male donor at least 60 years old with stage I lung adenocarcinoma. This rearrangement joins TRBV29-1 to TRBJ1-2; D is unresolved. DNA of the CDR3: TGCAGCGATACTTGGTCACCACACTATGGCTACACCTTC. Translated, it gives CSDTWSPHYGYTF.